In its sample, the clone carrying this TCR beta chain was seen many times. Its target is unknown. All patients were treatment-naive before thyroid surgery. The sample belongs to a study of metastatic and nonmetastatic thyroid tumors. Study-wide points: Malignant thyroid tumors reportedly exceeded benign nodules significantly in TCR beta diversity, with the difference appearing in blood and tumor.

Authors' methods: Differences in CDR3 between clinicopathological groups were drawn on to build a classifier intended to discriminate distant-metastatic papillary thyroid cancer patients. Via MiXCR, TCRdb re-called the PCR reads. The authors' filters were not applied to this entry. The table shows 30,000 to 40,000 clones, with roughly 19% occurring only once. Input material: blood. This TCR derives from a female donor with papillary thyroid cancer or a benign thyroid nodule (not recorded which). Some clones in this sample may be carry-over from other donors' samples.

CDR3 region: CATSDSGFTDTQYF. The CDR3 nucleotides read TGTGCCACCAGTGATTCAGGGTTCACAGATACGCAGTATTTT. The chain uses TRBV24-1 and TRBJ2-3; D possibly corresponds to TRBD1 (5 bases). The V and J ends lost 2 bases and 2 bases respectively, with 7 bases between them. The CDR3 length is 14 residues. The germline V gene encodes CDR1 KGHDR and CDR2 SFDVKD.